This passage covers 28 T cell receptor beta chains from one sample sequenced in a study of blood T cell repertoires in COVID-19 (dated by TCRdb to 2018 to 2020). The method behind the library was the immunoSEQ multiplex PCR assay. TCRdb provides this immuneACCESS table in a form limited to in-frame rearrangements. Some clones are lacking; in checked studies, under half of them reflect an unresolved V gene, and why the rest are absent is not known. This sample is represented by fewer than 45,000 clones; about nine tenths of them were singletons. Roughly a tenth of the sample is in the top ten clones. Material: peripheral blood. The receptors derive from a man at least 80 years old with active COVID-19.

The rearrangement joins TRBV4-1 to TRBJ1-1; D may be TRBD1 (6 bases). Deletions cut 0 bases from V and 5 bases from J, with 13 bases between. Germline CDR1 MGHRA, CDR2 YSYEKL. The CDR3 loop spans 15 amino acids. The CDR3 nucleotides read TGCGCCAGCAGCCAAGAGGGGTGGGGGCGGACTGAAGCTTTCTTT. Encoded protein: CASSQEGWGRTEAFF.

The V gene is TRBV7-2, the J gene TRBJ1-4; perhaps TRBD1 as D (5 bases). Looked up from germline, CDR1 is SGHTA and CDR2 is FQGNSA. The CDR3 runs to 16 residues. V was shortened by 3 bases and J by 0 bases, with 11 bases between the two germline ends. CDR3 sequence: CASSFGGIATNEKLFF. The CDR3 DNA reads TGTGCCAGCAGCTTCGGGGGGATTGCAACTAATGAAAAACTGTTTTTT.

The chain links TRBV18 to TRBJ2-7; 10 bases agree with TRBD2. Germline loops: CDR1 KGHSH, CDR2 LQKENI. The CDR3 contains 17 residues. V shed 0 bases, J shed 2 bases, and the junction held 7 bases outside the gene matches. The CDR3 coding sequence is TGTGCCAGCTCACCACCGTATTCGCTAGCGGGAGCCTACGAGCAGTACTTC. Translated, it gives CASSPPYSLAGAYEQYF.

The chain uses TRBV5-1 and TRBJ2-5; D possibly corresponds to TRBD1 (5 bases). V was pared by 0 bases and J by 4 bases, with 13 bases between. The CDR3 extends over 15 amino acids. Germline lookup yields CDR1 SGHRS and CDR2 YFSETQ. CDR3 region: CASSLVGDNIETQYF. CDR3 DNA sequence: TGCGCCAGCAGCTTGGTAGGGGATAACATAGAGACCCAGTACTTC.

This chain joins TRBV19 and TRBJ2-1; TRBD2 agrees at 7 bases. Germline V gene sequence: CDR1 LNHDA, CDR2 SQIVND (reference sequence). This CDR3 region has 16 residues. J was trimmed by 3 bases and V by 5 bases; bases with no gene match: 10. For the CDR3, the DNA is TGTGCCAGTAGTTCTCCCTTTGCTAGCGGCTACAATGAGCAGTTCTTC. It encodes CASSSPFASGYNEQFF.

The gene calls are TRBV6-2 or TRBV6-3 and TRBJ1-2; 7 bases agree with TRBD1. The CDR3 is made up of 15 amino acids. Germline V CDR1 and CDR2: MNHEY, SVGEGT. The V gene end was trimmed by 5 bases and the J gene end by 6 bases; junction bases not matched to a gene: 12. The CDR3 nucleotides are TGTGCCAGCAGTGATGTGGACAGGCCAAGTGATGGCTACACCTTC. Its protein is CASSDVDRPSDGYTF.

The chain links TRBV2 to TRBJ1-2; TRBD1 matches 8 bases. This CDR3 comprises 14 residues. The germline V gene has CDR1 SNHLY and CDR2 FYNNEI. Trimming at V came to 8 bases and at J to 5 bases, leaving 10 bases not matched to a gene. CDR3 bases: TGTGCCAGCTCACGCTGGACAGGGTCGTATGGCTACACCTTC. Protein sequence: CASSRWTGSYGYTF.

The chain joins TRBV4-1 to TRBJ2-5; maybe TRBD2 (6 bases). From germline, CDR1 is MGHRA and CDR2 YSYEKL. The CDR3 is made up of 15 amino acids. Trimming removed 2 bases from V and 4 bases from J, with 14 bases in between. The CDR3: CASSQLGLLGETQYF. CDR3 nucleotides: TGCGCCAGCAGCCAACTCGGACTATTGGGAGAGACCCAGTACTTC.

CDR3 residues: CSVERALRNEQFF. The CDR3 nucleotides read TGCAGCGTTGAGAGGGCGCTCCGGAATGAGCAGTTCTTC. V gene TRBV29-1 combines with J gene TRBJ2-1; a weak D match, TRBD2 (5 bases). The CDR3 sequence is 13 residues long. V was trimmed by 3 bases and J by 7 bases, leaving 13 bases between them. CDR1 and CDR2 (germline): SQVTM, ANQGSEA.

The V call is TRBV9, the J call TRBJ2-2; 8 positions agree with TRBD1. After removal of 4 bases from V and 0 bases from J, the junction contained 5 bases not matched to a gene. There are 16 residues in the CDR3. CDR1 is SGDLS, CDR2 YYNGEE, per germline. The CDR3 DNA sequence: TGTGCCAGCAGCCCATGGACAGGGACGAACACCGGGGAGCTGTTTTTT. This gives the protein CASSPWTGTNTGELFF.

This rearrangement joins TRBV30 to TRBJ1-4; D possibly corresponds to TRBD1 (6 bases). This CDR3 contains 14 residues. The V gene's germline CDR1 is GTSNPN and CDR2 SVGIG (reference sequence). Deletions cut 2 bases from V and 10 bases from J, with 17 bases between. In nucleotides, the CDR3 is TGTGCCTGGAGTAAGGGGGGGAAAACGGGAAAACTGTTTTTT. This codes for CAWSKGGKTGKLFF.

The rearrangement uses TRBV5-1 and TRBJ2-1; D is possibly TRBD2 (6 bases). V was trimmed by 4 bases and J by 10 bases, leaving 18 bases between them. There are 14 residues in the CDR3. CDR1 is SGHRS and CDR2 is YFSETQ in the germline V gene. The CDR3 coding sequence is TGCGCCAGCAGCCCCCGGGACGGTGGAGGGGAGCAGTTCTTC. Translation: CASSPRDGGGEQFF.

As DNA, the CDR3 is TGTGCCAGCAGTTATTATGGTCTGGGGAGTAAGAACACTGAAGCTTTCTTT. It specifies CASSYYGLGSKNTEAFF. The chain combines TRBV6-2 or TRBV6-3 with TRBJ1-1; D is unclear. This CDR3 spans 17 amino acids. Germline assignment: CDR1 MNHEY and CDR2 SVGEGT. V was pared by 3 bases and J by 1 base, with 18 bases between.

The CDR3 DNA is TGTGCCAGTAAGTTAACAGGGGGCCGTGAGCAGTTCTTC. Encoded protein: CASKLTGGREQFF. This chain uses TRBV19 with TRBJ2-1, with 9 positions matching TRBD1. Germline lookup yields CDR1 LNHDA and CDR2 SQIVND (reference sequence). The CDR3 is 13 amino acids. The ends lost 7 bases at V and 9 bases at J; junction bases unmatched: 7.

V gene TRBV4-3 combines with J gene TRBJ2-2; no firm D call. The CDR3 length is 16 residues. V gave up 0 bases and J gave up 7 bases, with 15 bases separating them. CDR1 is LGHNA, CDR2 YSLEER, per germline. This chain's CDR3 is CASSQDRFAVGGELFF. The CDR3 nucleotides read TGCGCCAGCAGCCAAGATAGGTTCGCGGTGGGCGGGGAGCTGTTTTTT.

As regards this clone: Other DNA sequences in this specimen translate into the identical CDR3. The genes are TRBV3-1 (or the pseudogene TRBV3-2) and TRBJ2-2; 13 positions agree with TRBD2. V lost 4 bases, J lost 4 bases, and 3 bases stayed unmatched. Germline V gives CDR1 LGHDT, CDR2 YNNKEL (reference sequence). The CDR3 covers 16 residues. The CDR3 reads CASSPGLAGVTGELFF. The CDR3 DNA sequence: TGTGCCAGCAGCCCCGGACTAGCGGGGGTCACCGGGGAGCTGTTTTTT.

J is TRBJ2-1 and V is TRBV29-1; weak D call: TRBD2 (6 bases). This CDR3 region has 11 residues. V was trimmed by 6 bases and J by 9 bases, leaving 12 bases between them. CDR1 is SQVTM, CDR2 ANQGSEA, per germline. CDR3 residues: CSVLPGVEQFF. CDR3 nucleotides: TGCAGCGTACTCCCGGGAGTTGAGCAGTTCTTC.

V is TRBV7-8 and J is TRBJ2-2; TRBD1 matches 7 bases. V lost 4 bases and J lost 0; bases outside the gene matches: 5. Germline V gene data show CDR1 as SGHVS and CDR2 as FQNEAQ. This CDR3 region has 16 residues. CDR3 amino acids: CASSSVTGANTGELFF. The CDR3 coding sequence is TGTGCCAGCAGCTCAGTAACAGGGGCGAACACCGGGGAGCTGTTTTTT.

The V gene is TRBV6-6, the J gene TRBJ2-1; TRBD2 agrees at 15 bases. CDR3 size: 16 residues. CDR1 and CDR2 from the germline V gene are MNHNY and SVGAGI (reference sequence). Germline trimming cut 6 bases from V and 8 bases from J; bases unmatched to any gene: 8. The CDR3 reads CASRRTSGRALDEQFF. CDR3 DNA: TGTGCCAGCAGGCGGACTAGCGGGAGGGCCCTCGATGAGCAGTTCTTC.

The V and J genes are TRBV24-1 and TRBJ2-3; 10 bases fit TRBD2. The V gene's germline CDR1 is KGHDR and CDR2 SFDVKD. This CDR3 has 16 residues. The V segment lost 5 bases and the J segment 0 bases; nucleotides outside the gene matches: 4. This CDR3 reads CATSGGLAPSTDTQYF. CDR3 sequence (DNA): TGTGCCACCAGTGGGGGACTAGCGCCTAGCACAGATACGCAGTATTTT.

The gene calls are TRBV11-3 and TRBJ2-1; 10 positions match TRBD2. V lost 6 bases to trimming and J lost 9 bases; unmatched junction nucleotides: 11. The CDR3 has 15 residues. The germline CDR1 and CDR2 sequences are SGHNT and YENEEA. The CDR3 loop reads CASSPGLAERGEQFF. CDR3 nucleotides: TGTGCCAGCAGTCCAGGACTAGCGGAAAGAGGTGAGCAGTTCTTC.

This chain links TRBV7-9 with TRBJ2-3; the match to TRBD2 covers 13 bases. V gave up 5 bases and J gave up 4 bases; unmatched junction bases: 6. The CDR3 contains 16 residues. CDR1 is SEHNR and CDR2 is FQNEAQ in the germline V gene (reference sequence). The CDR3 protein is CASSQTSGRGSDTQYF. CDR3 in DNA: TGTGCCAGCAGCCAAACTAGCGGGAGGGGATCAGATACGCAGTATTTT.

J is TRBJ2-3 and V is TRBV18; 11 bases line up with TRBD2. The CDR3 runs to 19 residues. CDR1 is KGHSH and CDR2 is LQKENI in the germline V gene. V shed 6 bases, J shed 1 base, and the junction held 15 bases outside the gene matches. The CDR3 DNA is TGTGCCAGCTCTTCCCTCCCACCGACTAGCGGGAAGGGCACAGATACGCAGTATTTT. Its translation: CASSSLPPTSGKGTDTQYF. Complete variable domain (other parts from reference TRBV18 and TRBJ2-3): NAGVMQNPRHLVRRRGQEARLRCSPMKGHSHVYWYRQLPEEGLKFMVYLQKENIIDESGMPKERFSAEFPKEGPSILRIQQVVRGDSAAYFCASSSLPPTSGKGTDTQYFGPGTRLTVL.

The DNA of the CDR3 is TGTGCCAGTAGACGGACAGGGGGCCTCTACGAGCAGTACTTC. Translated, it gives CASRRTGGLYEQYF. The chain combines TRBV19 with TRBJ2-7; the match to TRBD1 covers 11 bases. V shed 6 bases, J shed 3 bases, and the junction held 4 bases outside the gene matches. CDR3 length: 14 residues. Germline assignment: CDR1 LNHDA and CDR2 SQIVND (reference sequence).

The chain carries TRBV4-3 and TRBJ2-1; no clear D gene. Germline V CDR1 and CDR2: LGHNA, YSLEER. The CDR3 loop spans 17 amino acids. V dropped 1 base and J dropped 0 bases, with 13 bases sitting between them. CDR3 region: CASSQVATQDSYNEQFF. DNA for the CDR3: TGCGCCAGCAGCCAAGTTGCCACCCAGGACTCCTACAATGAGCAGTTCTTC.

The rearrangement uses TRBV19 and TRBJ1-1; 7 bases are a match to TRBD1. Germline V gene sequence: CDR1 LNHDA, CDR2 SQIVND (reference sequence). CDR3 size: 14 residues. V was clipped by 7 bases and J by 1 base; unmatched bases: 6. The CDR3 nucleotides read TGTGCCAGTAACCGACAGGGTTGGAACACTGAAGCTTTCTTT. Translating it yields CASNRQGWNTEAFF.

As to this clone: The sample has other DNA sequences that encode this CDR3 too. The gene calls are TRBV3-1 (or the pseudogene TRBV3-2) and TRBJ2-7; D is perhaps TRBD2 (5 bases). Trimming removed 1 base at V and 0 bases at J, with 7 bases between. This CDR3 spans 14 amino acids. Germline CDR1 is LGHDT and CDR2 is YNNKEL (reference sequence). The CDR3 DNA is TGTGCCAGCAGCCAAGCTGGGAGCTCCTACGAGCAGTACTTC. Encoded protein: CASSQAGSSYEQYF.

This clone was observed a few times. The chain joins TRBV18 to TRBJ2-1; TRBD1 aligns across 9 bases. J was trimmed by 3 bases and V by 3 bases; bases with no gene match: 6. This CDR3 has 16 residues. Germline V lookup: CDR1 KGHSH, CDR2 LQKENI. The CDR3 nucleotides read TGTGCCAGCTCACCGTCCCCGGGACAGGGCTACAATGAGCAGTTCTTC. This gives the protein CASSPSPGQGYNEQFF.